The clone carrying this T cell receptor (beta chain) occurred many times. The target antigen is unknown. V lost 4 bases and J 9 bases, leaving 11 bases between the germline ends. The CDR3 extends over 12 amino acids. Germline V CDR1 and CDR2: PRHDT, FYEKMQ (reference sequence). The sample is drawn from a study of early T cells in non-severe SARS-CoV-2 infection. Turning to the study itself: Sequencing input comprised bulk RNA from unsorted whole blood; chain pairing was not available. The study, taken as a whole, reports: VDJdb matching skewed toward anti-spike CD8 responses, missing private and CD4 specificities.

Molecules of cDNA were individually given unique molecular identifiers that were attached to them. TCRdb re-analysed the 5' RACE reads in MiXCR, keeping a single row per CDR3 protein. The repertoire holds 25,000 to 35,000 distinct CDR3 sequences, with roughly 5.9% as singletons. The chain carries TRBV13 and TRBJ2-3; D may be TRBD1 (5 bases). Sequenced: whole blood. This sequence originates from an adult who was a healthcare worker with PCR-confirmed SARS-CoV-2 infection or an uninfected control (not recorded which). CDR3 protein: CASSYATGTQYF. The CDR3 nucleotides read TGTGCCAGCAGCTACGCTACAGGAACGCAGTATTTT.